This T cell receptor (beta chain) was sequenced during a study of vaccination and CD4 T cells after COVID-19. The overall study: Investigators stimulated cells with overlapping spike peptides drawn from SARS-CoV-2, HCoV-NL63, HCoV-OC43 and HCoV-229E.

This CDR3 comprises 14 residues. Trimming shortened V by 6 bases and J by 4 bases, and 17 bases separated the two germline ends. Germline V lookup: CDR1 GTSNPN, CDR2 SVGIG (reference sequence). Documented treatment: 10-day PBMC culture with coronavirus spike peptide pools or control peptides (ViraFEST assay). ViraFEST stimulated the growth of antigen-specific T cells using peptide pools and subsequently profiled their TCRs by sequencing. This clonotype was counted between two and nine times. Its cognate antigen is unknown. Scientists ran DNA taken from cultured CD4+ T cells through the Oncomine TCR Beta short-read assay for sequencing. TCRdb redid the calling of the PCR reads with MiXCR, one entry per CDR3 protein. The data hold fewer than 15,000 distinct CDR3 sequences, with roughly half observed a single time.

This clonotype was obtained from a human donor who had recovered from COVID-19. The specimen sequenced was CD4+ T cells from blood, cultured in vitro. The rearrangement joins TRBV30 to TRBJ2-3, with D possibly being TRBD2 (6 bases). CDR3 sequence reads: CACEWSSGADTQYF. The CDR3 coding sequence is TGTGCCTGTGAGTGGTCCTCGGGAGCAGATACGCAGTATTTT. Together with reference TRBV30 and TRBJ2-3, the CDR3 gives the full variable domain: SQTIHQWPATLVQPVGSPLSLECTVEGTSNPNLYWYRQAAGRGLQLLFYSVGIGQISSEVPQNLSASRPQDRQFILSSKKLLLSDSGFYLCACEWSSGADTQYFGPGTRLTVL.